The clone carrying this TCR beta chain was observed many times. Its matching antigen is unknown. This sample is part of a study of T-cell reconstitution after alpha-beta-depleted transplantation in children. Study-wide findings and caveats: Several hundred expanded graft clones reportedly were the source of alpha-beta T cells about two months after transplant. Surviving recipient cells, namely T cells and thymic progenitors, were the source of high day-60 TCRbeta diversity in some patients.

CDR1 and CDR2 from the germline V gene are SGDLS and YYNGEE. This CDR3 comprises 14 residues. Trimming left V 0 bases short and J 5 bases short, with 11 bases between. Preparation of the TCRbeta library involved a method that used unique molecular identifiers. TCRdb independently ran MiXCR on the PCR reads; one entry per CDR3 protein. The sample holds about 470,000 distinct CDR3 sequences, roughly 43% seen once. The chain links TRBV9 to TRBJ2-5; either TRBD1 or TRBD2 may supply D (6 bases each). Source: PBMCs, taken before TCRalphabeta/CD19-depleted stem cell transplant. This TCR came from a girl aged 2 to 9 with aplastic anemia, due to receive a stem cell transplant. The CDR3 nucleotides are TGTGCCAGCAGCGTAGGGGGGGCCGGGGAGACCCAGTACTTC. Residues: CASSVGGAGETQYF. Together with reference TRBV9 and TRBJ2-5, the CDR3 gives the full variable domain: DSGVTQTPKHLITATGQRVTLRCSPRSGDLSVYWYQQSLDQGLQFLIQYYNGEERAKGNILERFSAQQFPDLHSELNLSSLELGDSALYFCASSVGGAGETQYFGPGTRLLVL.